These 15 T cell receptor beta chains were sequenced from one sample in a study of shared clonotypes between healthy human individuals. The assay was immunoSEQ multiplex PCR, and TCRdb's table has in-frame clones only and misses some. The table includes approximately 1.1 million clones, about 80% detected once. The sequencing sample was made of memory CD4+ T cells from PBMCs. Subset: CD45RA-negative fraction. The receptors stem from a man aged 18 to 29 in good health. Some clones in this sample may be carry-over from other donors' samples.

The CDR3 spells CASSPLGLAGGPFHNEQFF. CDR3 in DNA: TGTGCCAGCAGCCCATTGGGACTAGCGGGAGGGCCGTTCCACAATGAGCAGTTCTTC. V gene TRBV7-3 combines with J gene TRBJ2-1, with 16 bases fitting TRBD2. V lost 5 bases to trimming and J lost 5 bases; unmatched junction nucleotides: 12. CDR1 is SGHTA, CDR2 FQGTGA, per germline. The CDR3 sequence is 19 residues long.

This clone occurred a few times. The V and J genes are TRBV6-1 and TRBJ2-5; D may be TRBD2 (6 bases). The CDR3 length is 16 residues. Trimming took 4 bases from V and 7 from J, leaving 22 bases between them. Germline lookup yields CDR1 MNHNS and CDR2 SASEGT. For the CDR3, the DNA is TGTGCCAGCAGTGCTGCTACCGCTAGCGCCGAGGGGACCCAGTACTTC. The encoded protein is CASSAATASAEGTQYF.

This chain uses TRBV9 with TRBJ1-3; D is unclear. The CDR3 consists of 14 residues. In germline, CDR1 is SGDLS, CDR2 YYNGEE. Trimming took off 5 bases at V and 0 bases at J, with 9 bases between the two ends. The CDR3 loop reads CASSLGYSGNTIYF. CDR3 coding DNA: TGTGCCAGCAGTCTAGGGTACTCTGGAAACACCATATATTTT.

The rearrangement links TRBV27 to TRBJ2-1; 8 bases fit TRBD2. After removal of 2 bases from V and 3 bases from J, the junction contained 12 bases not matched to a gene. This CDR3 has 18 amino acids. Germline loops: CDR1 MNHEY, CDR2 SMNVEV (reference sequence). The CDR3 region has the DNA TGTGCCAGCAGTTTAGACTCACAAAGCGGGAGAAACTACAATGAGCAGTTCTTC. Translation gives CASSLDSQSGRNYNEQFF.

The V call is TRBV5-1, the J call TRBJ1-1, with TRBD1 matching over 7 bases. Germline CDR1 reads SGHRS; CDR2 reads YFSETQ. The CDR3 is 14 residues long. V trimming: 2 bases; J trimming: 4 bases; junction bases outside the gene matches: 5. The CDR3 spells CASSLEGTVTEAFF. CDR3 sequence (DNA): TGCGCCAGCAGCTTAGAAGGGACAGTCACTGAAGCTTTCTTT.

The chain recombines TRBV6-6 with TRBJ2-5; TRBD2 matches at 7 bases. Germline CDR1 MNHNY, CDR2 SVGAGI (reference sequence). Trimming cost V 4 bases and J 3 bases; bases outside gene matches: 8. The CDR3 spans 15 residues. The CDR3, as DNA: TGTGCCAGCAGTTCCCGAGCCGGGGGGAAAGAGACCCAGTACTTC. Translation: CASSSRAGGKETQYF.

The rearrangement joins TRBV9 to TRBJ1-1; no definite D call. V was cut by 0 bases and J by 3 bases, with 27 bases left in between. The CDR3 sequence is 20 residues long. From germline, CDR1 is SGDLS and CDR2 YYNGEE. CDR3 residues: CASSVAPGVSSMTEDTEAFF. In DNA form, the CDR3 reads TGTGCCAGCAGCGTAGCTCCCGGAGTCTCATCGATGACGGAGGACACTGAAGCTTTCTTT.

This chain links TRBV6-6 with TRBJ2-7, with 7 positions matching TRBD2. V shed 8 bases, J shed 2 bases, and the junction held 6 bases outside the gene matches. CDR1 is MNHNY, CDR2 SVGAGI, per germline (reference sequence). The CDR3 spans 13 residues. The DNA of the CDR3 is TGTGCCAGCCATCGGGGGGAGCCCTACGAGCAGTACTTC. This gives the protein CASHRGEPYEQYF.

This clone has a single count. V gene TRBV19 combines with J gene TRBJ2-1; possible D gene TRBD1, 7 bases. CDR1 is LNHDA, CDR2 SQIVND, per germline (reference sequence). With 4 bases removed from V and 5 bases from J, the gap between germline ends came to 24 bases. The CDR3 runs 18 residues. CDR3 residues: CASSRGLRGRTGDNEQFF. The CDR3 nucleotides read TGTGCCAGTAGTAGGGGTCTACGGGGGCGGACAGGCGACAATGAGCAGTTCTTC. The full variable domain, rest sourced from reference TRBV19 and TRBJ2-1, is DGGITQSPKYLFRKEGQNVTLSCEQNLNHDAMYWYRQDPGQGLRLIYYSQIVNDFQKGDIAEGYSVSREKKESFPLTVTSAQKNPTAFYLCASSRGLRGRTGDNEQFFGPGTRLTVL.

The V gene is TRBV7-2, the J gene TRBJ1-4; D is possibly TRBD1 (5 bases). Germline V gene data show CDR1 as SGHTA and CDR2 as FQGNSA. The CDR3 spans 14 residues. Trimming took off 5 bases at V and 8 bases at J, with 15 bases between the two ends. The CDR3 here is CASSHGGGGEKLFF. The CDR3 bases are TGTGCCAGCAGCCACGGCGGGGGTGGGGAAAAACTGTTTTTT.

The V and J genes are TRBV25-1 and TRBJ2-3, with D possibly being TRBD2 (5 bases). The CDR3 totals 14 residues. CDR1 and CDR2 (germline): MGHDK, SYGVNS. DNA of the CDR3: TGTGGACCTTTGGGTTGCGGGAGCACAGATACGCAGTATTTT. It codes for CGPLGCGSTDTQYF.

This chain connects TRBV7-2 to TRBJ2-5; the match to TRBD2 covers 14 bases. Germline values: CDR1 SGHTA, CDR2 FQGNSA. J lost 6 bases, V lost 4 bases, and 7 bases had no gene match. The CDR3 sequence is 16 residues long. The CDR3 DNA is TGTGCCAGCAGCTCCCCGACTAGCGGGAGGGTGAAGACCCAGTACTTC. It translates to CASSSPTSGRVKTQYF.

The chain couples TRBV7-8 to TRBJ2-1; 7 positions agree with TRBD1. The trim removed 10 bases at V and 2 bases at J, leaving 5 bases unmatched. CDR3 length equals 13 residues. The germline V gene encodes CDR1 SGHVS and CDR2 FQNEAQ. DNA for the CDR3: TGTGCCACCGCGACAGGGACCTACAATGAGCAGTTCTTC. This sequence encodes CATATGTYNEQFF.

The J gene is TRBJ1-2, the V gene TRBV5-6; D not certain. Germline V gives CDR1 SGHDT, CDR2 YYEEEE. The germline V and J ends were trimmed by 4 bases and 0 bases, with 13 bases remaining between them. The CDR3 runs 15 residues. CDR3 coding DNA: TGTGCCAGCAGCCCAATAGGACGGACTAACTATGGCTACACCTTC. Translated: CASSPIGRTNYGYTF.

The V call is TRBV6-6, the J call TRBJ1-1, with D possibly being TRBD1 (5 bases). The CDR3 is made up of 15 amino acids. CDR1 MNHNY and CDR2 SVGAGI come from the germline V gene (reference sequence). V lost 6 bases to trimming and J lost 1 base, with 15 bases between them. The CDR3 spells CASRGPGRPNTEAFF. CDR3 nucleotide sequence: TGTGCCAGCAGGGGCCCGGGACGGCCGAACACTGAAGCTTTCTTT.